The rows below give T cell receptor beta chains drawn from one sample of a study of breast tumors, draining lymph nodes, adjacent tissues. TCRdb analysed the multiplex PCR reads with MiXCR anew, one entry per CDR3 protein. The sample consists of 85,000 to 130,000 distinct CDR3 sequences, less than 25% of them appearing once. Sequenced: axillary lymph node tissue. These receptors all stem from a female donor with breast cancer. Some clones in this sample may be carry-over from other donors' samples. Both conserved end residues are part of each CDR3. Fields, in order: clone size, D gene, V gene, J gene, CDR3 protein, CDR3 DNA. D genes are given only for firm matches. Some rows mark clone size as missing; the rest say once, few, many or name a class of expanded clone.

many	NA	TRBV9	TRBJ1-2	CASSQEGYGYTF	TGTGCCAGCAGCCAGGAGGGCTATGGCTACACCTTC
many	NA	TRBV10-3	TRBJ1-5	CAISADNSNQPQHF	TGTGCCATCAGTGCGGACAACAGCAATCAGCCCCAGCATTTT
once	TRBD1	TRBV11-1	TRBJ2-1	CASSPDRGDNEQFF	TGTGCCAGCAGTCCGGACAGGGGTGATAATGAGCAGTTCTTC
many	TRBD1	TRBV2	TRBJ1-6	CASRGEGANSPLHF	TGTGCCAGCAGGGGGGAGGGGGCAAATTCACCCCTCCACTTT
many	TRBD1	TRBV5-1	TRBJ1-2	CASSLNRGGDYGYTF	TGCGCCAGCAGCCTAAACAGGGGTGGAGACTATGGCTACACCTTC
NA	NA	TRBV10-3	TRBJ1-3	CAISSTGAAGNTIYF	TGTGCCATCAGCTCGACGGGGGCGGCGGGAAACACCATATATTTT
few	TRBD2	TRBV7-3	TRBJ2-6	CASSRRAGGSGANVLTF	TGTGCCAGCAGCCGGCGGGCGGGAGGCTCTGGGGCCAACGTCCTGACTTTC
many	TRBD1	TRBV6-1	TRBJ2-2	CASSEPGQMTGELFF	TGTGCCAGCAGTGAACCGGGACAGATGACCGGGGAGCTGTTTTTT
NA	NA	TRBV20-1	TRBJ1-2	CSAQTALYGYTF	TGCAGTGCCCAGACAGCATTATATGGCTACACCTTC
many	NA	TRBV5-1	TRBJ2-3	CASSLASRMTSTDTQYF	TGCGCCAGCAGCTTGGCCAGCAGGATGACTAGCACAGATACGCAGTATTTT
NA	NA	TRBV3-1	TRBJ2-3	CASSQVWGSTDTQYF	TGTGCCAGCAGCCAAGTGTGGGGGAGCACAGATACGCAGTATTTT
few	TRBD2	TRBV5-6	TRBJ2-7	CASSLWGLAGNYEQYF	TGTGCCAGCAGCTTGTGGGGACTAGCGGGGAACTACGAGCAGTACTTC
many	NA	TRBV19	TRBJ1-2	CASSLFWKGANYGYTF	TGTGCCAGTAGTCTTTTCTGGAAAGGAGCTAACTATGGCTACACCTTC
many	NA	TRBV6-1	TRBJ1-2	CAARGATYGYTF	TGTGCTGCTAGGGGGGCTACCTATGGCTACACCTTC
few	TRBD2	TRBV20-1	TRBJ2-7	CSARPSGRPRNEQYF	TGCAGTGCTAGACCGAGCGGGAGGCCTCGTAACGAGCAGTACTTC
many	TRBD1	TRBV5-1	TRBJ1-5	CASSPEGARNQPQHF	TGCGCCAGCAGCCCGGAGGGGGCGCGCAATCAGCCCCAGCATTTT
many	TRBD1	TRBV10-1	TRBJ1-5	CATHLTGFQPQHF	TGCGCCACCCACTTGACAGGGTTTCAGCCCCAGCATTTT
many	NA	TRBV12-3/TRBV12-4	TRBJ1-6	CASSSTGINSPLHF	TGTGCCAGCAGTTCTACCGGGATTAATTCACCCCTCCACTTT
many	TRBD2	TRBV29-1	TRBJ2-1	CSVRWGGYNEQFF	TGCAGCGTGCGATGGGGGGGGTACAATGAGCAGTTCTTC
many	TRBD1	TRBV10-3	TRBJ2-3	CAISESRQGAKTDTQYF	TGTGCCATCAGTGAGTCCCGGCAGGGGGCGAAGACAGATACGCAGTATTTT
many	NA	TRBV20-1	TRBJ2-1	CSAAGRNEQFF	TGCAGTGCAGCTGGGAGAAATGAGCAGTTCTTC
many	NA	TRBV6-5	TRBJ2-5	CASSRTVEETQYF	TGTGCCAGCAGCCGGACAGTGGAAGAGACCCAGTACTTC
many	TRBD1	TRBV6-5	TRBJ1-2	CASSSLRGPNYGYTF	TGTGCCAGCAGTTCCCTCAGGGGGCCGAACTATGGCTACACCTTC
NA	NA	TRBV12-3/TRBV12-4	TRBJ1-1	CASSEDWTEAFF	TGTGCCAGCAGCGAGGACTGGACTGAAGCTTTCTTT
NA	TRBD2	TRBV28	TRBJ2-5	CASRPGGTRGTQYF	TGTGCCAGCAGGCCCGGGGGGACGAGAGGGACCCAGTACTTC
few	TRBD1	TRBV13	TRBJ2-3	CASSTTGGLGTDTQYF	TGTGCCAGCAGCACTACAGGGGGCCTGGGCACAGATACGCAGTATTTT
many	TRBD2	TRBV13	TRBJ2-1	CASSTYTSGGANEQFF	TGTGCCAGCAGCACCTATACTAGCGGGGGGGCGAATGAGCAGTTCTTC
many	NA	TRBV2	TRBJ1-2	CASSGLGGYTF	TGTGCCAGCAGTGGCCTGGGTGGCTACACCTTC
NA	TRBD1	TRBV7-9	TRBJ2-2	CASSARGTGTTEELFF	TGTGCCAGCAGCGCTAGGGGGACAGGGACCACCGAGGAGCTGTTTTTT
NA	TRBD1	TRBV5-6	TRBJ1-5	CASSQGTVPQPQHF	TGTGCCAGCAGCCAAGGGACAGTTCCCCAGCCCCAGCATTTT
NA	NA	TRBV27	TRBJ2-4	CASSRLAKNIQYF	TGTGCCAGCAGTCGTCTAGCCAAAAACATTCAGTACTTC
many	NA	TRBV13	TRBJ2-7	CASSLDAVEQYF	TGTGCCAGCAGCTTAGATGCGGTCGAGCAGTACTTC
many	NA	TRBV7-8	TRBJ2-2	CASGEITGELFF	TGTGCCAGCGGTGAGATTACCGGGGAGCTGTTTTTT
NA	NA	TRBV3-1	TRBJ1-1	CASSQGERLMNTEAFF	TGTGCCAGCAGCCAGGGAGAAAGGCTCATGAACACTGAAGCTTTCTTT
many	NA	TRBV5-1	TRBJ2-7	CASSPGVGFVDEQYF	TGCGCCAGCAGCCCGGGGGTAGGGTTTGTAGACGAGCAGTACTTC
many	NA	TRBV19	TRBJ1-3	CASSIGGNTIYF	TGTGCCAGTAGTATTGGAGGAAACACCATATATTTT
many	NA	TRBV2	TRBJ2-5	CASGDTWYQETQYF	TGTGCCAGCGGGGACACGTGGTACCAAGAGACCCAGTACTTC
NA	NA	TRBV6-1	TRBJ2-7	CAIPRGSEQYF	TGTGCCATCCCTCGGGGATCCGAGCAGTACTTC
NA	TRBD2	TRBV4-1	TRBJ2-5	CASSPWGRGGKETQYF	TGCGCCAGCAGCCCATGGGGGCGGGGGGGCAAGGAGACCCAGTACTTC
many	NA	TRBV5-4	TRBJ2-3	CASSLKSTDTQYF	TGTGCCAGCAGCTTAAAGAGCACAGATACGCAGTATTTT
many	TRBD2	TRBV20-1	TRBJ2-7	CSASTERGGVGEQYF	TGCAGTGCCAGCACCGAGCGGGGGGGAGTTGGGGAGCAGTACTTC
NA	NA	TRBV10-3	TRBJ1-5	CAISEKEYQPQHF	TGTGCCATCAGTGAAAAGGAGTATCAGCCCCAGCATTTT
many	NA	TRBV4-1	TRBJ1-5	CASSQDWVNQPQHF	TGCGCCAGCAGCCAAGATTGGGTCAATCAGCCCCAGCATTTT
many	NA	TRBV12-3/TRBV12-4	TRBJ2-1	CASTHPGTNYNEQFF	TGTGCCAGCACTCATCCCGGGACCAACTACAATGAGCAGTTCTTC
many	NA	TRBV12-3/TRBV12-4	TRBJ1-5	CASSLTGNQPQHF	TGTGCCAGCAGTTTAACGGGCAATCAGCCCCAGCATTTT
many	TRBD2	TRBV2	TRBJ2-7	CATIAGASYEQYF	TGTGCCACGATAGCGGGAGCGTCCTACGAGCAGTACTTC
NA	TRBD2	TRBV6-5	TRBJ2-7	CASPPGLASYEQHF	TGTGCCAGCCCTCCGGGACTAGCCTCATACGAGCAGCACTTC
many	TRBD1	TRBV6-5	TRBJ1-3	CASSATGLSGNTIYF	TGTGCCAGCAGTGCGACAGGGCTCTCTGGAAACACCATATATTTT
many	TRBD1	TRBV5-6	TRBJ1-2	CASSLDRGDDGYTF	TGTGCCAGCAGCTTGGACAGGGGGGACGATGGCTACACCTTC
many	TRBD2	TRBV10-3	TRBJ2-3	CATSSGRGADTQYF	TGTGCCACCTCTAGCGGGAGGGGAGCAGATACGCAGTATTTT
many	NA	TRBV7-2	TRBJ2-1	CASSLVPPGYNEQFF	TGTGCCAGCAGCTTAGTTCCCCCCGGGTACAATGAGCAGTTCTTC
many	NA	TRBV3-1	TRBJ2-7	CASSQDSRIYEQYF	TGTGCCAGCAGCCAAGATTCTAGAATCTACGAGCAGTACTTC
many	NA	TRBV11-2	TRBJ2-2	CASSGENTGELFF	TGTGCCAGCAGCGGGGAGAACACCGGGGAGCTGTTTTTT
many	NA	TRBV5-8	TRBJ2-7	CASSFNHSYEQYF	TGTGCCAGCAGCTTTAATCACTCCTACGAGCAGTACTTC
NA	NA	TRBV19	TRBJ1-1	CASSPRMATEAFF	TGTGCCAGTAGCCCACGTATGGCGACTGAAGCTTTCTTT
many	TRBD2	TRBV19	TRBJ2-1	CASSITSGRAHEQFF	TGTGCCAGTAGTATTACTAGCGGGAGGGCCCATGAGCAGTTCTTC
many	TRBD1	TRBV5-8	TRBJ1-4	CASSDRQGANEKLFF	TGTGCCAGCAGCGACCGACAGGGAGCTAATGAAAAACTGTTTTTT